This T cell receptor (beta chain) was observed in a study of T cell responses to AZD1222 COVID-19 vaccine. The V gene end was trimmed by 3 bases and the J gene end by 8 bases; junction bases not matched to a gene: 9. The CDR3 sequence is 14 residues long. In germline, CDR1 is SGHDT, CDR2 YYEEEE. Only in-frame clones appear in the TCRdb table, and some are missing; sequencing was by immunoSEQ multiplex PCR. Among tens of thousands of clones listed, 80% to 90% were seen once. The source is an adult in good health. This material consisted of peripheral blood, taken on day 0 of AZD1222 vaccination. This chain links TRBV5-6 with TRBJ1-2, with TRBD1 identical over 8 bases. The CDR3 DNA is TGTGCCAGCAGCTCAAATACAGGGGGAACCGGCTACACCTTC. Its protein product is CASSSNTGGTGYTF.